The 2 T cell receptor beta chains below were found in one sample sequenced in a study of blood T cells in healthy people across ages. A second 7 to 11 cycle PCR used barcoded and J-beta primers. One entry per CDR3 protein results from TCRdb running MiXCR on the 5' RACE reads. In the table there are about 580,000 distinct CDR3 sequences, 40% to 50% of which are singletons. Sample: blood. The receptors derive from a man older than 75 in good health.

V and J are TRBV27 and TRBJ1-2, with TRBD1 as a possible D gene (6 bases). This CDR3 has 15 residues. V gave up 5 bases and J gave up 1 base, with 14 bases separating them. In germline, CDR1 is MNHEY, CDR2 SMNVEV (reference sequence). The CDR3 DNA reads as TGTGCCAGCAGTCCTGACAGGAGTCTTAACTATGGCTACACCTTC. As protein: CASSPDRSLNYGYTF.

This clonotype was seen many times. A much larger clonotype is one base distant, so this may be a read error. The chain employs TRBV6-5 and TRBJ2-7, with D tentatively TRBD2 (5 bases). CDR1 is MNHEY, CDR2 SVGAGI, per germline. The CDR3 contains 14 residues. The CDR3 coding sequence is TGTGCCAGCAGTGACTCCCCGCGGGCCGGGGAGCAGTACTTC. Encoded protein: CASSDSPRAGEQYF.